This T cell receptor beta chain stems from a study of control samples from healthy donors and cancer patients. Unmatched junction bases numbered 8, after V lost 10 bases and J lost 4 bases. The CDR3 loop spans 13 amino acids. Looked up from germline, CDR1 is SGDLS and CDR2 is YYNGEE. This table comes from immunoSEQ multiplex PCR, and its TCRdb copy is limited to in-frame clones, with some not included. Found here are around 190,000 clones, around 87% of them singletons; the top ten hold 1.3% to 1.5%. The chain couples TRBV9 to TRBJ2-3; 8 bases map to TRBD1. The sample consisted of blood. This receptor was identified in a woman aged 45 to 65 in good health. In DNA, the CDR3 is TGTGCCGGAAGCAGGGGGCAGGCAGATACGCAGTATTTT. This encodes CAGSRGQADTQYF.